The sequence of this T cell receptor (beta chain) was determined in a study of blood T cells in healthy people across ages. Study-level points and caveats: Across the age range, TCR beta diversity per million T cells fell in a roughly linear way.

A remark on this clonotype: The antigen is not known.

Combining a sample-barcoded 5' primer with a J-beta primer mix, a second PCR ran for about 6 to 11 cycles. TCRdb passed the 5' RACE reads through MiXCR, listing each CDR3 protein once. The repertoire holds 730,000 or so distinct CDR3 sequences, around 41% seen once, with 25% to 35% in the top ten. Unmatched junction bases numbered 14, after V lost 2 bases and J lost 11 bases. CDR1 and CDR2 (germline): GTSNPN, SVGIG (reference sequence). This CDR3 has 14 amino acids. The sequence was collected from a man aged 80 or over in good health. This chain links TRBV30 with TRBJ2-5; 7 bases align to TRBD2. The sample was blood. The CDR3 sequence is CAWSWEGVGDEQYF. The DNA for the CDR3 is TGTGCCTGGAGTTGGGAGGGAGTTGGAGATGAGCAGTACTTC.